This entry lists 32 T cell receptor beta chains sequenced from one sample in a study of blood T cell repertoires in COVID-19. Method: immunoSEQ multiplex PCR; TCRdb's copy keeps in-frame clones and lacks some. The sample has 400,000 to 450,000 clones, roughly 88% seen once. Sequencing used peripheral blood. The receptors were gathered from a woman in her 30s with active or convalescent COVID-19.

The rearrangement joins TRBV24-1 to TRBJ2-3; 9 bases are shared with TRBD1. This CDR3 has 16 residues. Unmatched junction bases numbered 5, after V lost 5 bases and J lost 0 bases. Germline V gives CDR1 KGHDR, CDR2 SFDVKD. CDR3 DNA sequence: TGTGCCACCAGTGGGGGACAGGGTAGGAGCACAGATACGCAGTATTTT. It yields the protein CATSGGQGRSTDTQYF.

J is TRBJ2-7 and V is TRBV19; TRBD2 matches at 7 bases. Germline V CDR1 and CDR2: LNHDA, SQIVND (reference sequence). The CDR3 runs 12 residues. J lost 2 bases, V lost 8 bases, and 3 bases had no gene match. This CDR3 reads CASGGSPYEQYF. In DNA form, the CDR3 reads TGTGCCAGTGGCGGGAGCCCCTACGAGCAGTACTTC.

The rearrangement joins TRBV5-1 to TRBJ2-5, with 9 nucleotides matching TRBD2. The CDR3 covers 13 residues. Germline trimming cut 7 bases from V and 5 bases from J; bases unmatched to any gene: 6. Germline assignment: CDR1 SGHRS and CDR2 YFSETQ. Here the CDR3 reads CASSREGRETQYF. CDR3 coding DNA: TGCGCCAGCTCGCGGGAGGGCCGGGAGACCCAGTACTTC.

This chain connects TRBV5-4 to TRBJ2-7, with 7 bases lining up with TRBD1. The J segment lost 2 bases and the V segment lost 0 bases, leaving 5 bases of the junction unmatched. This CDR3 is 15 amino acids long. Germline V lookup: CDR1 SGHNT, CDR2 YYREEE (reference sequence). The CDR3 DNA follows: TGTGCCAGCAGCTTGGCTCCAGGGGGAGCCTACGAGCAGTACTTC. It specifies CASSLAPGGAYEQYF.

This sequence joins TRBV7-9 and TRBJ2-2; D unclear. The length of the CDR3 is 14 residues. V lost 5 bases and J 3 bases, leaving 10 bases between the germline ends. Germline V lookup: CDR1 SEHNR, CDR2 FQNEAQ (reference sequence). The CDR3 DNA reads TGTGCCAGCAGCAAAACCCTAGACACCGGGGAGCTGTTTTTT. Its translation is CASSKTLDTGELFF. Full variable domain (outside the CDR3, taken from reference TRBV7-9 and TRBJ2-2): DTGVSQNPRHKITKRGQNVTFRCDPISEHNRLYWYRQTLGQGPEFLTYFQNEAQLEKSRLLSDRFSAERPKGSFSTLEIQRTEQGDSAMYLCASSKTLDTGELFFGEGSRLTVL.

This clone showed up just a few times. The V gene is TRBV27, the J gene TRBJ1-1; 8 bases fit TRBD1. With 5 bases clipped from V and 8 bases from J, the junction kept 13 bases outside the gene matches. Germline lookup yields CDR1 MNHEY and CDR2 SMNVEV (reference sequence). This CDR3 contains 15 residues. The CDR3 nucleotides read TGTGCCAGCAGTAAAATCCGGGACAGGACAGGGGAAGCTTTCTTT. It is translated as CASSKIRDRTGEAFF.

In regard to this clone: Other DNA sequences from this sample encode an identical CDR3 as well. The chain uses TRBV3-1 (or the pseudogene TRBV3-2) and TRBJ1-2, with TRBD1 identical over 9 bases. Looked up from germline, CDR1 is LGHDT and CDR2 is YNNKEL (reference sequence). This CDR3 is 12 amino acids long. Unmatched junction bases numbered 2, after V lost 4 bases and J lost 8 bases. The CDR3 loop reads CASSPGQGGYTF. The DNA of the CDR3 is TGTGCCAGCAGCCCGGGACAGGGAGGCTACACCTTC.

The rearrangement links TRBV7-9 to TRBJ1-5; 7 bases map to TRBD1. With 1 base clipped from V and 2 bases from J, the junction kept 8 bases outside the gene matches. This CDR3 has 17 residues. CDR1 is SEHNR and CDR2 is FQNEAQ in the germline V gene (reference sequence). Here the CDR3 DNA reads TGTGCCAGCAGCTTAGGACAGGGAGGTTGGTGCAATCAGCCCCAGCATTTT. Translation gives CASSLGQGGWCNQPQHF.

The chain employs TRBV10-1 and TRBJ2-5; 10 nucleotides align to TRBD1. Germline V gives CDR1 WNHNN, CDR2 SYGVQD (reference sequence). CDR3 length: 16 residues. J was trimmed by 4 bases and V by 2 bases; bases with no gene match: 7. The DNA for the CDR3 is TGCGCCAGCAGTGAGAAATATGACAGGGGGCCAGAGACCCAGTACTTC. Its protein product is CASSEKYDRGPETQYF.

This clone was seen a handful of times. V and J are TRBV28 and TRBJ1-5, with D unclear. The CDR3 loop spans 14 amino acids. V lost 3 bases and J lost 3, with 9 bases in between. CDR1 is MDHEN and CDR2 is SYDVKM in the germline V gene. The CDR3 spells CASSFGNPNQPQHF. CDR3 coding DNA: TGTGCCAGCAGTTTCGGGAATCCCAATCAGCCCCAGCATTTT.

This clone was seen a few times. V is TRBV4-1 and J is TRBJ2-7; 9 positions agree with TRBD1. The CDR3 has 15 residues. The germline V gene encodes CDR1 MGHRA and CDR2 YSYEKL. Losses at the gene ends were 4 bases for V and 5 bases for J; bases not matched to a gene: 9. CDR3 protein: CASSPTGGRGNEQYF. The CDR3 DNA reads TGCGCCAGCAGCCCAACAGGGGGCCGGGGCAACGAGCAGTACTTC.

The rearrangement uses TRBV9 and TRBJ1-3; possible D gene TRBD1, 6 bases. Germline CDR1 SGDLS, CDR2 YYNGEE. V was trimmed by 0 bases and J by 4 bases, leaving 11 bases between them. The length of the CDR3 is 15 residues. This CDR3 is CASSVGVQGGNTIYF. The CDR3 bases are TGTGCCAGCAGCGTAGGGGTCCAGGGGGGAAACACCATATATTTT.

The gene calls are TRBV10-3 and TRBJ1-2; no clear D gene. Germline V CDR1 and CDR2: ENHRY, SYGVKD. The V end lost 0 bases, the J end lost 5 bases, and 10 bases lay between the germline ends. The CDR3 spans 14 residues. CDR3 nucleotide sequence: TGTGCCATCAGTGAGTCCGGAGAGCCTTATGGCTACACCTTC. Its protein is CAISESGEPYGYTF.

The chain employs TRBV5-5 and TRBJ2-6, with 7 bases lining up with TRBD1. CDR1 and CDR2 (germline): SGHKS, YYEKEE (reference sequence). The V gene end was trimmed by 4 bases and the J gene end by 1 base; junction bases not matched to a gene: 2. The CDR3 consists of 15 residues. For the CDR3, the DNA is TGTGCCAGCAGCGTCAGGGGGTCTGGGGCCAACGTCCTGACTTTC. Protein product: CASSVRGSGANVLTF.

The DNA of the CDR3 is TGTGCCTGGAGTGTGGGAGGCAATCAGCCCCAGCATTTT. It specifies CAWSVGGNQPQHF. J is TRBJ1-5 and V is TRBV30; the D is unclear. There are 13 residues in the CDR3. Germline V lookup: CDR1 GTSNPN, CDR2 SVGIG (reference sequence). The V gene lost 0 bases and the J gene lost 2 bases, with 5 bases spanning the gap.

This chain's CDR3 is CASRTPNTEAFF. The CDR3, as DNA: TGTGCCAGTAGGACACCGAACACTGAAGCTTTCTTT. This chain links TRBV19 with TRBJ1-1; the D is unclear. The CDR3 loop spans 12 amino acids. V was cut by 6 bases and J by 1 base, with 6 bases left in between. Germline V gives CDR1 LNHDA, CDR2 SQIVND (reference sequence).

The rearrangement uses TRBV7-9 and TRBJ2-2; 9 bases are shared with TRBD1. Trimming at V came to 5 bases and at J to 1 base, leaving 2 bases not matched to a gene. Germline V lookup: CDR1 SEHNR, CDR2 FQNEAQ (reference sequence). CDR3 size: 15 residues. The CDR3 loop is CASSRGQGNTGELFF. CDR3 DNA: TGTGCCAGCAGCCGGGGACAGGGGAACACCGGGGAGCTGTTTTTT.

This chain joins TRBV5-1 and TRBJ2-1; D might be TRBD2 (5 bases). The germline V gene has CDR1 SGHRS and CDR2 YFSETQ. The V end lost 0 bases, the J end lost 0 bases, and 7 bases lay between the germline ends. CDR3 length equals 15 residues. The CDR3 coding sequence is TGCGCCAGCAGCTTGGAGGCGGGCTCCTACAATGAGCAGTTCTTC. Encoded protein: CASSLEAGSYNEQFF.

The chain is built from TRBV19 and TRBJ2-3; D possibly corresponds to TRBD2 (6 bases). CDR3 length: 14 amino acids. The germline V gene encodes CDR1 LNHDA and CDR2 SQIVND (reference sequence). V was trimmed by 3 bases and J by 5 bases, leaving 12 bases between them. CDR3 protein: CASSIGTGGDTQYF. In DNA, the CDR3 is TGTGCCAGTAGTATTGGGACTGGGGGAGATACGCAGTATTTT.

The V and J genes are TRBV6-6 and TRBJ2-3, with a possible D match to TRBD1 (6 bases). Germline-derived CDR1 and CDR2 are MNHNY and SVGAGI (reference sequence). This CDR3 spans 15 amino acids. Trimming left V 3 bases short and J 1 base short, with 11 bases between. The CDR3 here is CASSYTGYGTDTQYF. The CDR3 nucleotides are TGTGCCAGCAGTTATACAGGGTATGGCACAGATACGCAGTATTTT.

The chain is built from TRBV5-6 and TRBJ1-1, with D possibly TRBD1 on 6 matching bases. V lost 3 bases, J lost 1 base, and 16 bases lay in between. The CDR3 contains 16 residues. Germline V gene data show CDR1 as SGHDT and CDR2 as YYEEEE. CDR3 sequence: CASSYSPGTQNTEAFF. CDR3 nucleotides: TGTGCCAGCAGCTATTCACCCGGGACACAGAACACTGAAGCTTTCTTT.

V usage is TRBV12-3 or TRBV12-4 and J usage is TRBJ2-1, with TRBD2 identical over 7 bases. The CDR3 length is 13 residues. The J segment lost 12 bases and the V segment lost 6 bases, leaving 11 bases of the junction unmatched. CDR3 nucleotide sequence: TGTGCCAGCAGCCAAAATAGCGGGTTGGGGCAGTTCTTC. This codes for CASSQNSGLGQFF.

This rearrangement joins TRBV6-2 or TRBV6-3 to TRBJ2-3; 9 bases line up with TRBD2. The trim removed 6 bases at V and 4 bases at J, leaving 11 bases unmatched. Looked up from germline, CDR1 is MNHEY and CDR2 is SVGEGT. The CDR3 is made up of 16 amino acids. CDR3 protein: CASSSSGGMRADTQYF. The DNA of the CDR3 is TGTGCCAGCAGCTCGAGCGGGGGGATGAGGGCAGATACGCAGTATTTT.

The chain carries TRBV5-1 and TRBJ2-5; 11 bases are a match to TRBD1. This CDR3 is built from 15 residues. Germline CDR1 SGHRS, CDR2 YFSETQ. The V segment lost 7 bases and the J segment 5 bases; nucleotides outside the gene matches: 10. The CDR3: CASRLGQGVLETQYF. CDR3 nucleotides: TGCGCCAGCCGACTGGGACAGGGGGTTTTGGAGACCCAGTACTTC.

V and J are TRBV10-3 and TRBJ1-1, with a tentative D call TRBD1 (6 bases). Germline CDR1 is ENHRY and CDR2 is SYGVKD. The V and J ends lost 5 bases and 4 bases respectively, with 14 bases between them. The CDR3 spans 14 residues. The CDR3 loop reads CAISLQGGSTEAFF. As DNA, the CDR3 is TGTGCCATCAGTCTACAGGGCGGGAGCACTGAAGCTTTCTTT.

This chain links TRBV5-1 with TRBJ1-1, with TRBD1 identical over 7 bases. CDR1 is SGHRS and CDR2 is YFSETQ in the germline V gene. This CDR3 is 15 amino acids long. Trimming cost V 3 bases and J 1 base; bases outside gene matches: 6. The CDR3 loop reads CASSSSDRRNTEAFF. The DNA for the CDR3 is TGCGCCAGCAGCTCTTCGGACAGGCGGAACACTGAAGCTTTCTTT.

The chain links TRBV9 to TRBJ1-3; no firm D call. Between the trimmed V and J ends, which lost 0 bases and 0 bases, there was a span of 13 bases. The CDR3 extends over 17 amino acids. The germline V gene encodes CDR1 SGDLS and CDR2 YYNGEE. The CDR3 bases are TGTGCCAGCAGCGTAGACCGGGGTTTGGTCTCTGGAAACACCATATATTTT. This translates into CASSVDRGLVSGNTIYF.

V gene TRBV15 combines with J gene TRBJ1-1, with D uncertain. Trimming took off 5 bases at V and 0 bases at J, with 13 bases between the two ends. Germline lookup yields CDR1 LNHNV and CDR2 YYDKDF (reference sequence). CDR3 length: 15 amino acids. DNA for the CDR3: TGTGCCACCAGCGGCTATGACACGATGAACACTGAAGCTTTCTTT. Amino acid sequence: CATSGYDTMNTEAFF. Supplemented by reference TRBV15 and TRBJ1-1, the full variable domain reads DAMVIQNPRYQVTQFGKPVTLSCSQTLNHNVMYWYQQKSSQAPKLLFHYYDKDFNNEADTPDNFQSRRPNTSFCFLDIRSPGLGDTAMYLCATSGYDTMNTEAFFGQGTRLTVV.

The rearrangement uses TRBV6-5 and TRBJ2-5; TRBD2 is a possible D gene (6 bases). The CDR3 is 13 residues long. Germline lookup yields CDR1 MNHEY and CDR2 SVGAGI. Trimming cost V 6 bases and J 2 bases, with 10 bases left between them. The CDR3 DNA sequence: TGTGCCAGCAGGGCCGGGGGACAAGAGACCCAGTACTTC. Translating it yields CASRAGGQETQYF.

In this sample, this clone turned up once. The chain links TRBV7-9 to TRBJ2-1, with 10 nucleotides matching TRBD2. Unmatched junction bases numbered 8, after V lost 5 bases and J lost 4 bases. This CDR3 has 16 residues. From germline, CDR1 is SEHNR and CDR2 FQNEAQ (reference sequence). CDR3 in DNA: TGTGCCAGCAGCGCTCAAACTAGCGGGGCATACAATGAGCAGTTCTTC. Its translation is CASSAQTSGAYNEQFF.

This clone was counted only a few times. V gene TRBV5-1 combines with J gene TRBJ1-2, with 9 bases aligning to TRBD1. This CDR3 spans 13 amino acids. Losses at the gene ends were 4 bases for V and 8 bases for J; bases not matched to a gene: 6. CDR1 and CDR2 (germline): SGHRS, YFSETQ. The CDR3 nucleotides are TGCGCCAGCAGCGCACAGGGGGCTCAGGGCTACACCTTC. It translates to CASSAQGAQGYTF.

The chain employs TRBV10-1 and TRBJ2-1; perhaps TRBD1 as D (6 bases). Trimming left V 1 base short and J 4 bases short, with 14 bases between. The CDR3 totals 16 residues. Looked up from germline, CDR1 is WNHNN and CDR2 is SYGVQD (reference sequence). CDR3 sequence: CASSELQGEGYNEQFF. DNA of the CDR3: TGCGCCAGCAGTGAGTTACAGGGTGAGGGGTACAATGAGCAGTTCTTC.